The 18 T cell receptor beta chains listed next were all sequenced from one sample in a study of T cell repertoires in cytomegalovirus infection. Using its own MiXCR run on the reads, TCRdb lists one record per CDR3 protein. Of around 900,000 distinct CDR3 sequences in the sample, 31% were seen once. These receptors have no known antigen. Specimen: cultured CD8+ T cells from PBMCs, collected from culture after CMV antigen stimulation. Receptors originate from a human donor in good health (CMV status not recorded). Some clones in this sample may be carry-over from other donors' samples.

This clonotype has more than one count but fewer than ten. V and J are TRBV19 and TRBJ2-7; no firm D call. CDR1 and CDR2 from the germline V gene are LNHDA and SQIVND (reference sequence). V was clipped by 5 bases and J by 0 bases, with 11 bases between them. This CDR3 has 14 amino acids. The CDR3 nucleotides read TGTGCCAGTAGTTCGCGACTGTACTCCTACGAGCAGTACTTC. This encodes CASSSRLYSYEQYF.

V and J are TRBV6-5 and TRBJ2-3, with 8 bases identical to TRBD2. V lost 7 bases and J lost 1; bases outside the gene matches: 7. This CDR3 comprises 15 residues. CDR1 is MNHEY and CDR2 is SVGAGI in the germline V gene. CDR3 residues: CASTRLAGGTDTQYF. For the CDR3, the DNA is TGTGCCAGCACCCGGCTAGCGGGCGGCACAGATACGCAGTATTTT.

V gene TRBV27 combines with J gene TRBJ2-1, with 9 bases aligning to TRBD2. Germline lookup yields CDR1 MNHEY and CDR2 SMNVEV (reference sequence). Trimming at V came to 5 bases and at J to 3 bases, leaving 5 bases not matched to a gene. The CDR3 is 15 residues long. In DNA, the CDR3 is TGTGCCAGCAGTCCGGAGACTAGCGGCTACAATGAGCAGTTCTTC. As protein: CASSPETSGYNEQFF.

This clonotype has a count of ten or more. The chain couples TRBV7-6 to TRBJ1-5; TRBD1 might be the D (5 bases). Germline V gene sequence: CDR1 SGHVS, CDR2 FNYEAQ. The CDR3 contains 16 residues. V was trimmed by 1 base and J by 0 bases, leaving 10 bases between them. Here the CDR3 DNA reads TGTGCCAGCAGCTTAGGGGGGATTGATAGCAATCAGCCCCAGCATTTT. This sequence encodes CASSLGGIDSNQPQHF.

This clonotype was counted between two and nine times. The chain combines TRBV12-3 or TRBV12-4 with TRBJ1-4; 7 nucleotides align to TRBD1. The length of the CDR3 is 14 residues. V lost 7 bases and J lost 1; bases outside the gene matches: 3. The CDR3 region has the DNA TGTGCCAGCACCCGACAGGGAACTAATGAAAAACTGTTTTTT. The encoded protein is CASTRQGTNEKLFF.

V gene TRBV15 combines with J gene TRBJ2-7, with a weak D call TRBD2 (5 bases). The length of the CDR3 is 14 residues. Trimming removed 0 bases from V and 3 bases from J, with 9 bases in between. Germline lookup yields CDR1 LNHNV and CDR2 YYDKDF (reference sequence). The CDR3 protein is CATSRDRGFYEQYV. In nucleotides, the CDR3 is TGTGCCACCAGCAGAGATAGAGGGTTCTACGAGCAGTACGTC.

The CDR3 region has the DNA TGTGCCAGCAGTCCCGACCCGACAGGCTTACCTTTCTTT. It translates to CASSPDPTGLPFF. V is TRBV6-2 or TRBV6-3 and J is TRBJ1-1; TRBD1 might be the D (6 bases). Germline assignment: CDR1 MNHEY and CDR2 SVGEGT. V dropped 5 bases and J dropped 12 bases, with 19 bases sitting between them. This CDR3 is 13 amino acids long.

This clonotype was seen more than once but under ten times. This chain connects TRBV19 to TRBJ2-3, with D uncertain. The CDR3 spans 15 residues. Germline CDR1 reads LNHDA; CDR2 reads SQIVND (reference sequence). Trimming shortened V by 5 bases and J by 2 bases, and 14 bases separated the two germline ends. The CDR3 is CASSLGDAFTDTQYF. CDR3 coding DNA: TGTGCCAGTAGTTTAGGAGACGCCTTCACAGATACGCAGTATTTT. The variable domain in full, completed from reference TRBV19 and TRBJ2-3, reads DGGITQSPKYLFRKEGQNVTLSCEQNLNHDAMYWYRQDPGQGLRLIYYSQIVNDFQKGDIAEGYSVSREKKESFPLTVTSAQKNPTAFYLCASSLGDAFTDTQYFGPGTRLTVL.

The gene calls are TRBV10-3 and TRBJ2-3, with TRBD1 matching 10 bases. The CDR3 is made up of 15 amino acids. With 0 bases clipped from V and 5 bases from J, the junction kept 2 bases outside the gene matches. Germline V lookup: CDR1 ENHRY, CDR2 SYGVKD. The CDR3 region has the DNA TGTGCCATCAGTGAGTCCGGACAGGGGGTAGATACGCAGTATTTT. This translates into CAISESGQGVDTQYF.

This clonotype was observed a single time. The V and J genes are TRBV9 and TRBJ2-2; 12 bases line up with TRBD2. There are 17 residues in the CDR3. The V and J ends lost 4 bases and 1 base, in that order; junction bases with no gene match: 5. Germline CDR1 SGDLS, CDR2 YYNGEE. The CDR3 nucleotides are TGTGCCAGCAGCACCGGACTAGCGGGGATGAACACCGGGGAGCTGTTTTTT. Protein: CASSTGLAGMNTGELFF.

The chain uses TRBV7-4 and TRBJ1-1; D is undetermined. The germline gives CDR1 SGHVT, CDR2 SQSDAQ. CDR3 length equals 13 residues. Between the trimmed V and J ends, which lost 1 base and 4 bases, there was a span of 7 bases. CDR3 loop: CASSLDSSTEAFF. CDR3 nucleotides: TGTGCCAGCAGCTTAGACAGTAGCACTGAAGCTTTCTTT.

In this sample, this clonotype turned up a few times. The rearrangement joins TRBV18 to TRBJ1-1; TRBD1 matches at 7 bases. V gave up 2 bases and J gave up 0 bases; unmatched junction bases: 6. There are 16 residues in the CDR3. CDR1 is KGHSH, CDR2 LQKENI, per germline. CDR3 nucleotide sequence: TGTGCCAGCTCACCAGACAGGGCGGTTATGAACACTGAAGCTTTCTTT. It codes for CASSPDRAVMNTEAFF.

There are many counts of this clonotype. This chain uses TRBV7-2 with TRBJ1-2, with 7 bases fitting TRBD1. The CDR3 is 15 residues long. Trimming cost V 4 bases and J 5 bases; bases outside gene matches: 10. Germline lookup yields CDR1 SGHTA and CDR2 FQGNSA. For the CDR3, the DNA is TGTGCCAGCAGCTCGGGTCAGGGACAGCATTATGGCTACACCTTC. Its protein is CASSSGQGQHYGYTF.

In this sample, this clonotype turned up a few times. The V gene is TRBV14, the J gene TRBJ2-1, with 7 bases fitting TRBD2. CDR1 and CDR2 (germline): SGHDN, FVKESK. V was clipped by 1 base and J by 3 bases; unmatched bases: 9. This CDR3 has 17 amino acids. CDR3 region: CASSQAPGTNYYNEQFF. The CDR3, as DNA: TGTGCCAGCAGCCAAGCTCCCGGGACTAACTACTACAATGAGCAGTTCTTC.

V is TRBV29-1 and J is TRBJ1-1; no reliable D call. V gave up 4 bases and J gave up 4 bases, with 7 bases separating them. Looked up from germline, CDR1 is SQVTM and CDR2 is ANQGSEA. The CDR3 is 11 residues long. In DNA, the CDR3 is TGCAGCGTTGGACGGGTCACTGAAGCTTTCTTT. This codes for CSVGRVTEAFF.

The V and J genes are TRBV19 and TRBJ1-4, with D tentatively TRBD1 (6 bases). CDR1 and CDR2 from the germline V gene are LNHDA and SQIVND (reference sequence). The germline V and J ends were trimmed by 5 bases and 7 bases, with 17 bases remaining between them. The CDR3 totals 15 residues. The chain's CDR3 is CASSPPTGTPEKLFF. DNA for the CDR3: TGTGCCAGTAGTCCTCCGACAGGAACTCCTGAAAAACTGTTTTTT.

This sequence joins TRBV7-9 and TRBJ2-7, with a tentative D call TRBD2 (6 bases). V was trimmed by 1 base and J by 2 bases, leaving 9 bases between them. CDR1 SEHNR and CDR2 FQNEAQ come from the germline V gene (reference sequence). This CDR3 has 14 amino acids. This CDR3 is CASSLGRAPYEQYV. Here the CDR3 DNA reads TGTGCCAGCAGCTTAGGGAGGGCCCCCTACGAGCAGTACGTC.

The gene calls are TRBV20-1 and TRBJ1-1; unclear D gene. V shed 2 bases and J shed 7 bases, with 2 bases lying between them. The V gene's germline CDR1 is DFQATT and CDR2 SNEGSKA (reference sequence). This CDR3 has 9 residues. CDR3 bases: TGCAGTGCTAGATATGAAGCTTTCTTT. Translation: CSARYEAFF.